This entry is about one T cell receptor (beta chain). What it binds is unknown. From the reads, TCRdb called clonotypes with MiXCR, one entry per CDR3 protein. Of about 250,000 distinct CDR3 sequences detected, approximately 15% appear once; the ten largest clones hold around half. The data originate from a study of T cell repertoires in cytomegalovirus infection. The germline V and J ends were trimmed by 1 base and 5 bases, with 15 bases remaining between them. The germline V gene encodes CDR1 SGHKS and CDR2 YYEKEE (reference sequence). This CDR3 has 15 residues. Findings and caveats of the study: Cumulative public TCR beta family frequency identified carriers of CMV plus the relevant HLA.

The sequencing input was CD8+ T cells from PBMCs. The receptor's source is a human donor in good health (CMV status not recorded). Some clones in this sample may be carry-over from other donors' samples. V gene TRBV5-5 combines with J gene TRBJ1-1; maybe TRBD1 (5 bases). CDR3: CASSLWDGPGTEAFF. CDR3 coding DNA: TGTGCCAGCAGCTTGTGGGACGGCCCGGGAACTGAAGCTTTCTTT.